This T cell receptor beta chain was recovered during a study of shared clonotypes between healthy human individuals. The study's findings and limits: Investigators collected only blood, and repertoires in tissues likely differ.

CDR3 size: 14 residues. Trimming pared 6 bases from V and 6 bases from J, leaving 17 bases between. Germline values: CDR1 MDHEN, CDR2 SYDVKM. The deep-level immunoSEQ assay was used. Data came from immunoSEQ multiplex PCR; TCRdb stores just in-frame clones and leaves some out. Of roughly 2.2 million clones listed, approximately 95% are singletons. About this clone: Its antigen is undetermined.

This chain links TRBV28 with TRBJ1-1, with unresolved D. The material sequenced was naive CD4+ T cells from PBMCs. As for subset: CD45RA+ positively selected. This receptor was taken from a man aged 18-30 years in good health. Some clones in this sample may be carry-over from other donors' samples. This CDR3 is CASSPTSLGPEAFF. In DNA, the CDR3 is TGTGCCAGCAGCCCGACTTCCCTGGGCCCTGAAGCTTTCTTT.